This T cell receptor (beta chain) emerged from a study of monozygotic twins with cystic fibrosis. General study results and limits: In this small cohort, shared CDR3 numbers showed no association with age, concordance or disease severity. Monozygotic CF twin pairs shared significantly more nucleotide-identical clonotypes than unrelated CF individuals did. Low clonality (median around 0.0094) suggested a mostly naive repertoire. In 13 of 16 pairs, V gene usage was closest to the co-twin's.

This clone has a single count. As yet, its antigen is unknown. Profiled with immunoSEQ multiplex PCR; TCRdb holds only in-frame clones, not every one. The sample includes around 30,000 clones, about 85% of them seen just once. This clonotype was sampled from a girl aged 2-10 years with cystic fibrosis. The specimen was blood.

CDR3 DNA sequence: TGTGCCAGCAGCTCGGGAGGCCAAGAGACCCAGTACTTC. Translation: CASSSGGQETQYF. The V and J genes are TRBV7-3 and TRBJ2-5; TRBD2 matches at 7 bases. Trimming at V came to 4 bases and at J to 1 base, leaving 0 bases not matched to a gene. Germline V lookup: CDR1 SGHTA, CDR2 FQGTGA. This CDR3 region has 13 residues. Full variable domain (remainder filled in from reference TRBV7-3 and TRBJ2-5): GAGVSQTPSNKVTEKGKYVELRCDPISGHTALYWYRQSLGQGPEFLIYFQGTGAADDSGLPNDRFFAVRPEGSVSTLKIQRTERGDSAVYLCASSSGGQETQYFGPGTRLLVL.